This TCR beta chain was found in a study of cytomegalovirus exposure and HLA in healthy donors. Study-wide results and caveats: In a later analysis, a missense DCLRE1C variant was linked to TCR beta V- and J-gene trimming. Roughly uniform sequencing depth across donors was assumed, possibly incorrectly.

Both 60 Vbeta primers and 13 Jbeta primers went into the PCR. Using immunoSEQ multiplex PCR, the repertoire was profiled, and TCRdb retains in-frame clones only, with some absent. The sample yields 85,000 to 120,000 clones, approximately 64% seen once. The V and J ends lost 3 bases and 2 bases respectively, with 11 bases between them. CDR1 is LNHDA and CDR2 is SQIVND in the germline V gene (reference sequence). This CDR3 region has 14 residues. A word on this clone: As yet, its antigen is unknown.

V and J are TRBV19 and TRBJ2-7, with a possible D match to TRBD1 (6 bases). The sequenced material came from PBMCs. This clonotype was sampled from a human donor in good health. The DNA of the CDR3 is TGTGCCAGTAGTATTGGGCACAGGGCCTACGAGCAGTACTTC. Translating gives CASSIGHRAYEQYF.